The 24 T cell receptor beta chains in this list originate from one sample, sequenced in a study of cytomegalovirus exposure and HLA in healthy donors. PCR amplification relied on 60 Vbeta primers (plus 13 Jbeta primers). The assay was immunoSEQ multiplex PCR, and TCRdb's table has in-frame clones only and misses some. Among about 120,000 clones listed, around 80% were seen once. Sequences were obtained from PBMCs. These receptors were taken from a female donor in good health and CMV-seropositive.

The chain has TRBV9 and TRBJ2-5; TRBD2 agrees at 9 bases. The trim removed 0 bases at V and 3 bases at J, leaving 9 bases unmatched. From germline, CDR1 is SGDLS and CDR2 YYNGEE. The CDR3 loop spans 17 amino acids. The CDR3 protein is CASSVGSGGQNKETQYF. The DNA of the CDR3 is TGTGCCAGCAGCGTAGGTAGCGGGGGCCAAAATAAAGAGACCCAGTACTTC.

V usage is TRBV5-1 and J usage is TRBJ1-1; unclear D gene. V lost 5 bases to trimming and J lost 0 bases, with 11 bases between them. CDR1 and CDR2 (germline): SGHRS, YFSETQ. The CDR3 runs 14 residues. The CDR3 loop reads CASSPDTLNTEAFF. The CDR3 DNA is TGCGCCAGCAGTCCTGACACCCTGAACACTGAAGCTTTCTTT.

The chain joins TRBV5-6 to TRBJ2-1; perhaps TRBD2 as D (5 bases). Germline V gives CDR1 SGHDT, CDR2 YYEEEE. The V end lost 4 bases, the J end lost 0 bases, and 11 bases lay between the germline ends. The CDR3 loop spans 15 amino acids. The CDR3 spells CASSVELGSYNEQFF. The CDR3, as DNA: TGTGCCAGCAGCGTCGAACTAGGCTCCTACAATGAGCAGTTCTTC.

This chain connects TRBV27 to TRBJ1-3; no clear D gene. V lost 9 bases and J 1 base, leaving 13 bases between the germline ends. The CDR3 consists of 14 residues. The germline CDR1 and CDR2 sequences are MNHEY and SMNVEV (reference sequence). The CDR3 sequence is CASFPLASGNTIYF. The CDR3 region has the DNA TGTGCCAGTTTCCCTTTAGCGTCTGGAAACACCATATATTTT.

This chain's CDR3 is CASSLVTGASEKLFF. CDR3 DNA: TGTGCCAGCAGCTTAGTGACAGGGGCGAGTGAAAAACTGTTTTTT. This chain joins TRBV7-2 and TRBJ1-4; 8 nucleotides match TRBD1. Germline V gene data show CDR1 as SGHTA and CDR2 as FQGNSA. There are 15 residues in the CDR3. The junction had 5 bases not matched to a gene; V was cut back by 1 base and J by 7 bases. The full variable domain, with the rest looked up from reference TRBV7-2 and TRBJ1-4, is GAGVSQSPSNKVTEKGKDVELRCDPISGHTALYWYRQSLGQGLEFLIYFQGNSAPDKSGLPSDRFSAERTGGSVSTLTIQRTQQEDSAVYLCASSLVTGASEKLFFGSGTQLSVL.

This chain links TRBV19 with TRBJ1-5; TRBD1 matches at 9 bases. The J segment lost 4 bases and the V segment lost 3 bases, leaving 7 bases of the junction unmatched. The CDR3 extends over 16 amino acids. Germline-derived CDR1 and CDR2 are LNHDA and SQIVND (reference sequence). The CDR3 nucleotides are TGTGCCAGTAGTATTATGGGACAGGGCTTTAATCAGCCCCAGCATTTT. It specifies CASSIMGQGFNQPQHF.

The CDR3 here is CASRQAPNYGYTF. The CDR3 coding sequence is TGTGCCAGTAGGCAGGCCCCTAACTATGGCTACACCTTC. The rearrangement links TRBV19 to TRBJ1-2; D not resolved. Per germline, CDR1 LNHDA and CDR2 SQIVND (reference sequence). The length of the CDR3 is 13 residues. The germline V and J ends were trimmed by 6 bases and 0 bases, with 8 bases remaining between them.

In its sample, this clone was seen a few times. The CDR3 loop reads CASSGQGNRQPQHF. The CDR3 coding sequence is TGTGCCAGCAGTGGACAGGGGAATAGGCAGCCCCAGCATTTT. The genes are TRBV6-1 and TRBJ1-5; TRBD1 agrees at 8 bases. The germline V gene has CDR1 MNHNS and CDR2 SASEGT. The CDR3 totals 14 residues. V was clipped by 4 bases and J by 7 bases; unmatched bases: 6.

This clone was counted a few times. V is TRBV4-1 and J is TRBJ1-2; 8 bases are shared with TRBD1. The germline gives CDR1 MGHRA, CDR2 YSYEKL. The length of the CDR3 is 16 residues. Losses at the gene ends were 0 bases for V and 3 bases for J; bases not matched to a gene: 6. The chain's CDR3 is CASSQEGGRGHYGYTF. The DNA of the CDR3 is TGCGCCAGCAGCCAAGAGGGAGGCAGGGGGCACTATGGCTACACCTTC.

In nucleotides, the CDR3 is TGTGCCAGCCGGGACTTCAACGAGCAGTACTTC. Its protein is CASRDFNEQYF. The chain carries TRBV2 and TRBJ2-7; a possible D gene is TRBD2 (6 bases). V lost 8 bases, J lost 5 bases, and 10 bases lay in between. CDR1 and CDR2 (germline): SNHLY, FYNNEI. The CDR3 runs 11 residues.

J is TRBJ1-2 and V is TRBV28; D is undetermined. V was pared by 2 bases and J by 3 bases, with 4 bases between. Germline V CDR1 and CDR2: MDHEN, SYDVKM. The CDR3 loop spans 12 amino acids. Here the CDR3 reads CASSLRHYGYTF. For the CDR3, the DNA is TGTGCCAGCAGTTTACGTCACTATGGCTACACCTTC.

CDR3 coding DNA: TGTGCCAGCTCACCCGGGATTGACTATGGCTACACCTTC. Translation gives CASSPGIDYGYTF. J is TRBJ1-2 and V is TRBV18, with D hard to call. V lost 3 bases and J lost 3, with 8 bases in between. This CDR3 is built from 13 residues. Germline CDR1 is KGHSH and CDR2 is LQKENI.

The chain combines TRBV7-8 with TRBJ2-7, with D possibly being TRBD2 (6 bases). CDR3 size: 14 residues. The ends were cut back, 3 bases at V and 3 bases at J, with 12 bases in the middle. CDR1 is SGHVS, CDR2 FQNEAQ, per germline. The CDR3 protein is CASSFGGNYYEQYF. The CDR3 DNA reads TGTGCCAGCAGCTTTGGAGGGAACTACTACGAGCAGTACTTC.

V is TRBV5-1 and J is TRBJ2-7; 7 bases fit TRBD1. The CDR3 spans 14 residues. The junction had 8 bases not matched to a gene; V was cut back by 3 bases and J by 5 bases. The germline V gene has CDR1 SGHRS and CDR2 YFSETQ. In nucleotides, the CDR3 is TGCGCCAGCAGCTCTGGACAGGAAGGTGACGAGCAGTACTTC. This encodes CASSSGQEGDEQYF.

The J gene is TRBJ2-7, the V gene TRBV4-3; D unclear. Trimming took off 3 bases at V and 3 bases at J, with 9 bases between the two ends. Germline CDR1 is LGHNA and CDR2 is YSLEER. The CDR3 consists of 13 residues. CDR3 amino acids: CASSQRRSYEQYF. CDR3 DNA sequence: TGCGCCAGCAGCCAGCGGCGGAGCTACGAGCAGTACTTC.

This chain joins TRBV13 and TRBJ2-5; 8 bases align to TRBD2. The germline V gene has CDR1 PRHDT and CDR2 FYEKMQ (reference sequence). J gave up 0 bases and V 3 bases, and 6 bases lay outside the gene matches. This CDR3 region has 16 residues. The CDR3 region has the DNA TGTGCCAGCAGCTTCGGGGGGGGGATGTACCAAGAGACCCAGTACTTC. Amino acid sequence: CASSFGGGMYQETQYF.

V is TRBV7-6 and J is TRBJ2-5, with a weak D call TRBD1 (6 bases). CDR1 and CDR2 (germline): SGHVS, FNYEAQ. CDR3 size: 15 residues. Trimming removed 4 bases at V and 2 bases at J, with 14 bases between. In DNA, the CDR3 is TGTGCCAGCAGCTCAGGCATCGGGACACAAGAGACCCAGTACTTC. Residues: CASSSGIGTQETQYF.

J is TRBJ2-7 and V is TRBV5-1; TRBD1 matches at 7 bases. Germline V gives CDR1 SGHRS, CDR2 YFSETQ. V lost 4 bases and J lost 2; bases outside the gene matches: 9. The length of the CDR3 is 15 residues. CDR3 sequence: CASSPYGTVTYEQYF. In DNA form, the CDR3 reads TGCGCCAGCAGCCCTTACGGGACAGTAACCTACGAGCAGTACTTC.

The genes are TRBV7-9 and TRBJ2-1, with 15 positions matching TRBD2. Germline values: CDR1 SEHNR, CDR2 FQNEAQ (reference sequence). The ends lost 5 bases at V and 9 bases at J; junction bases unmatched: 11. This CDR3 is built from 17 residues. The CDR3 nucleotides are TGTGCCAGCAGCCACACGGCGGGACTAGCGGGGGGAGTTGAGCAGTTCTTC. Translating gives CASSHTAGLAGGVEQFF. The full variable domain, rest sourced from reference TRBV7-9 and TRBJ2-1, is DTGVSQNPRHKITKRGQNVTFRCDPISEHNRLYWYRQTLGQGPEFLTYFQNEAQLEKSRLLSDRFSAERPKGSFSTLEIQRTEQGDSAMYLCASSHTAGLAGGVEQFFGPGTRLTVL.

V and J are TRBV2 and TRBJ1-3; tentatively, D is TRBD1 (5 bases). CDR1 is SNHLY, CDR2 FYNNEI, per germline. This CDR3 contains 14 residues. V was trimmed by 5 bases and J by 0 bases, leaving 8 bases between them. Written as DNA, the CDR3 is TGTGCCAGCAGTACGGGACTCTCTGGAAACACCATATATTTT. The encoded protein is CASSTGLSGNTIYF.

The V and J genes are TRBV29-1 and TRBJ2-5; 10 nucleotides align to TRBD2. The V gene end was trimmed by 8 bases and the J gene end by 4 bases; junction bases not matched to a gene: 16. Germline CDR1 is SQVTM and CDR2 is ANQGSEA. The CDR3 has 16 amino acids. The CDR3 here is CSSTGLAGASIETQYF. The CDR3 nucleotides read TGCAGCTCTACGGGGCTAGCGGGGGCCTCTATAGAGACCCAGTACTTC.

The rearrangement joins TRBV19 to TRBJ2-5; TRBD2 aligns across 7 bases. The CDR3 runs 14 residues. The germline CDR1 and CDR2 sequences are LNHDA and SQIVND (reference sequence). J lost 3 bases, V lost 6 bases, and 7 bases had no gene match. CDR3 protein: CASSTWGGEETQYF. The CDR3 DNA reads as TGTGCCAGTAGCACCTGGGGGGGGGAAGAGACCCAGTACTTC.

The rearrangement joins TRBV30 to TRBJ2-3; 8 bases are shared with TRBD2. V was pared by 1 base and J by 3 bases, with 3 bases of the junction left unmatched. The CDR3 loop spans 14 amino acids. The germline V gene encodes CDR1 GTSNPN and CDR2 SVGIG (reference sequence). The CDR3 is CAWSESGGTDTQYF. The CDR3 coding sequence is TGTGCCTGGAGTGAAAGCGGGGGAACAGATACGCAGTATTTT.

The chain recombines TRBV5-1 with TRBJ1-2; 10 bases line up with TRBD1. This CDR3 region has 16 residues. The germline gives CDR1 SGHRS, CDR2 YFSETQ. The J segment lost 2 bases and the V segment lost 4 bases, leaving 8 bases of the junction unmatched. The CDR3 loop is CASSRTGGQGNYGYTF. CDR3 sequence (DNA): TGCGCCAGCAGCCGTACCGGGGGACAGGGGAACTATGGCTACACCTTC. The variable domain in full, with the rest retrieved from reference TRBV5-1 and TRBJ1-2, is KAGVTQTPRYLIKTRGQQVTLSCSPISGHRSVSWYQQTPGQGLQFLFEYFSETQRNKGNFPGRFSGRQFSNSRSEMNVSTLELGDSALYLCASSRTGGQGNYGYTFGSGTRLTVV.